This TCR beta chain was found in a study of cytomegalovirus exposure and HLA in healthy donors. Study-wide findings and caveats: The authors later found HLA-associated TCR beta chains more clonally expanded than equally common others.

CDR3 length: 12 amino acids. Germline V gene sequence: CDR1 KGHSH, CDR2 LQKENI. V was cut by 6 bases and J by 6 bases, with 11 bases left in between. Primers for the PCR totalled 60 Vbeta and 13 Jbeta. Clones were sequenced by immunoSEQ multiplex PCR, and TCRdb holds only the in-frame ones, with some missing. The data hold tens of thousands of clones, with 70% observed a single time. A word on this clone: Its specificity is not known.

The sequencing sample was made of PBMCs. The chain couples TRBV18 to TRBJ1-2, with D possibly matching TRBD1 (5 bases). The clonotype was recovered from a woman aged 60-75 years in good health and CMV-seropositive. Written as DNA, the CDR3 is TGTGCCAGCTCTCGGGACTGGGATGGCTACACCTTC. Protein: CASSRDWDGYTF. The whole variable domain, remainder taken from reference TRBV18 and TRBJ1-2, is NAGVMQNPRHLVRRRGQEARLRCSPMKGHSHVYWYRQLPEEGLKFMVYLQKENIIDESGMPKERFSAEFPKEGPSILRIQQVVRGDSAAYFCASSRDWDGYTFGSGTRLTVV.